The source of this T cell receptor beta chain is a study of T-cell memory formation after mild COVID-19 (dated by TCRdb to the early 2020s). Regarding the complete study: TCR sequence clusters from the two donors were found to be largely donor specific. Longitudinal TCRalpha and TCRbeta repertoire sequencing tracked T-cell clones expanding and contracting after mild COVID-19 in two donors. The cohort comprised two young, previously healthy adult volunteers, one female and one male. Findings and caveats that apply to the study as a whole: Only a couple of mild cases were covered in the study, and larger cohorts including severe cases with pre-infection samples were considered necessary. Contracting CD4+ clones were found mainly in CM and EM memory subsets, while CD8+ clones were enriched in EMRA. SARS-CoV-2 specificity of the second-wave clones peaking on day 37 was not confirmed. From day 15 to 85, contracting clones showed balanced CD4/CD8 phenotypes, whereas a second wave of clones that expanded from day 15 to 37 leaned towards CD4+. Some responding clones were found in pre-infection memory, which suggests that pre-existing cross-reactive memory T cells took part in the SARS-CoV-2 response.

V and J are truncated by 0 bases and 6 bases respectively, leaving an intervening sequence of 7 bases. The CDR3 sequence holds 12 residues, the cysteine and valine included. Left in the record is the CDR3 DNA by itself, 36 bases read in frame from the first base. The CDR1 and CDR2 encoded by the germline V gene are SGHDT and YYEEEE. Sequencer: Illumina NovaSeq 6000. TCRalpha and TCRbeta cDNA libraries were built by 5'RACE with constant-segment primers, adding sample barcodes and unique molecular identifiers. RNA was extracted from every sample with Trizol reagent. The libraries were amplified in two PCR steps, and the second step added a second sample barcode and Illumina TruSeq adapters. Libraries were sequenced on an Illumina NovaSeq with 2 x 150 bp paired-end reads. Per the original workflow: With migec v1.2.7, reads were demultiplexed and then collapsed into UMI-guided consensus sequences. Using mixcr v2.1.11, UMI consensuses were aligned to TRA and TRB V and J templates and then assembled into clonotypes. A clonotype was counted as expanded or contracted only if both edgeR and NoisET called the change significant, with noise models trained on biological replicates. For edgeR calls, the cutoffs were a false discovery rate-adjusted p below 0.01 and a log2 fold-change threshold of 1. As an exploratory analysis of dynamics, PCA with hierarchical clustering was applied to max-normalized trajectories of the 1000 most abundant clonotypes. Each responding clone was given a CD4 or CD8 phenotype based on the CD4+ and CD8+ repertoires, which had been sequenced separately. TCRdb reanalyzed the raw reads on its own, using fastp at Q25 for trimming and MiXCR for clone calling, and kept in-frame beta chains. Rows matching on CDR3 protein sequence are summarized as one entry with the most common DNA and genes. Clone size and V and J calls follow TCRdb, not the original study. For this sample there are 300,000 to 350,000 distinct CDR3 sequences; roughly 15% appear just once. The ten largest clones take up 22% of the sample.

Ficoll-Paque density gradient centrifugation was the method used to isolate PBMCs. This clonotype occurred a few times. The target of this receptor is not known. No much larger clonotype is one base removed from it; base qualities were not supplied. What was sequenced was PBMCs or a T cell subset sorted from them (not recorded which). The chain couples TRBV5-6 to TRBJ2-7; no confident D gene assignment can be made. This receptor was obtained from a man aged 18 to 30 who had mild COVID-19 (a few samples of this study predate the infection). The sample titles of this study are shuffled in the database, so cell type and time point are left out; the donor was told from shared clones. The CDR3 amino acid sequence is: CASSLVRGEQYV. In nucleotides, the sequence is TGTGCCAGCAGCTTGGTGCGAGGCGAGCAGTACGTC.